This T cell receptor beta chain was recorded in a study of blood T cells in healthy people across ages. For this clonotype: The antigen is unknown.

Study-level findings and limits: The unsorted PBMCs prevented any conclusive comparison of naive versus antigen-experienced cells.

The second PCR ran about 7 to 12 cycles with a sample-barcoded 5' primer and J-beta primers. In TCRdb, the 5' RACE reads were re-called with MiXCR into one record per CDR3 protein. Found here are around 850,000 distinct CDR3 sequences, about 36% of them singletons; the top ten hold over 10%. The sample consisted of blood. This sequence originates from a man aged 18 to 30 in good health.

CDR3 sequence reads: CASSGTGIKNIQYF. CDR3 DNA: TGTGCCAGCAGCGGGACAGGGATTAAAAACATTCAGTACTTC. The chain recombines TRBV7-2 with TRBJ2-4, with 9 bases matching TRBD1. The trim removed 5 bases at V and 4 bases at J, leaving 3 bases unmatched. There are 14 residues in the CDR3. Germline V CDR1 and CDR2: SGHTA, FQGNSA.